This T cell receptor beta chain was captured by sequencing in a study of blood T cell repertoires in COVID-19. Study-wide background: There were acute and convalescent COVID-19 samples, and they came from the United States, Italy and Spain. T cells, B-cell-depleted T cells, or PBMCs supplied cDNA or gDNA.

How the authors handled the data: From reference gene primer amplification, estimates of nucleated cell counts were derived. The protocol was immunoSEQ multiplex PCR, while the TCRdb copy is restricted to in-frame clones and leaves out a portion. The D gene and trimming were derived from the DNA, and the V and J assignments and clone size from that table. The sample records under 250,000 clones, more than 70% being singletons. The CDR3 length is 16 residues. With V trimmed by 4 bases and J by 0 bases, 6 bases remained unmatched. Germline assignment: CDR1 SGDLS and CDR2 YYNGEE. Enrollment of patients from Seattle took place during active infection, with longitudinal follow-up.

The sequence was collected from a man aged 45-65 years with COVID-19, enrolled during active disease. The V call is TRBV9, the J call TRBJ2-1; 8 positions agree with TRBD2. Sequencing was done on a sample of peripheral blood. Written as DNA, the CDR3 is TGTGCCAGCAGCTATACTAGCGGAAGCTCCTACAATGAGCAGTTCTTC. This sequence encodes CASSYTSGSSYNEQFF.